This entry lists 2 T cell receptor beta chains sequenced from one sample in a study of T cell responses to AZD1222 COVID-19 vaccine. The assay was immunoSEQ multiplex PCR, and TCRdb's table has in-frame clones only and misses some. The sample lists some 120,000 clones; 88% were seen once. Sequencing used peripheral blood, obtained on day 0 of MenACWY control vaccination. Every receptor here comes from an adult in good health.

The V and J genes are TRBV7-9 and TRBJ1-1, with D unresolved. The CDR3 spans 15 residues. The germline V and J ends were trimmed by 1 base and 7 bases, with 16 bases remaining between them. Germline CDR1 reads SEHNR; CDR2 reads FQNEAQ (reference sequence). The CDR3 protein is CASSLGSRHFDEAFF. The CDR3 coding sequence is TGTGCCAGCAGCTTAGGTAGCAGACACTTTGATGAAGCTTTCTTT.

The chain recombines TRBV10-3 with TRBJ2-6; D possibly corresponds to TRBD1 (5 bases). Germline V gene data show CDR1 as ENHRY and CDR2 as SYGVKD. This CDR3 is built from 14 residues. V was cut by 2 bases and J by 7 bases, with 9 bases left in between. This CDR3 reads CAISEPTVANVLTF. The CDR3 coding sequence is TGTGCCATCAGTGAGCCGACAGTCGCCAACGTCCTGACTTTC.